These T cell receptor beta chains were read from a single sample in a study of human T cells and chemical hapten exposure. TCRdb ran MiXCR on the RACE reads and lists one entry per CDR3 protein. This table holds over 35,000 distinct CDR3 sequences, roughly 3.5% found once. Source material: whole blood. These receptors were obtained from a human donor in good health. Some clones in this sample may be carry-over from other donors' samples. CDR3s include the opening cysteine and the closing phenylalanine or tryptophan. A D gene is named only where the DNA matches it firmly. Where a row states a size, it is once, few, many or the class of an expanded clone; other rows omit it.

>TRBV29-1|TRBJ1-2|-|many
TGCAGCGGGGGACATCCTTCTGGCTACACCTTC
CSGGHPSGYTF
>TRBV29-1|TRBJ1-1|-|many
TGCAGCGTTGAGTCGAACACTGAAGCTTTCTTT
CSVESNTEAFF
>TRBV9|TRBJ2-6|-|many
TGTGCCAGCAGCCCCCGGGACCGAGCCTCGTACTCTGGGGCCAACGTCCTGACTTTC
CASSPRDRASYSGANVLTF
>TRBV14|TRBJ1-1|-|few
TGTGCCAGCAGCCGGTTACTTGCGACTGAAGCTTTCTTT
CASSRLLATEAFF
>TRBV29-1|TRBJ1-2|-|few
TGCAGCGTTGTCAGGGAATCTAACTATGGCTACACCTTC
CSVVRESNYGYTF
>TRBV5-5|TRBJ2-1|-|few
TGTGCCAGCAGCTTGGACAGGGAGGAGTTCTTC
CASSLDREEFF
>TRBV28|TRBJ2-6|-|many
TGTGCCAGCAGGCGCCAGGGTATCTCTGGGGCCAACGTCCTGACTTTC
CASRRQGISGANVLTF
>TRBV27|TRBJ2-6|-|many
TGTGCCAGCACCCTGGGCCAGGCCGGGGCCAACGTCCTGACTTTC
CASTLGQAGANVLTF
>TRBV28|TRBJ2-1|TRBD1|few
TGTGCCAGCAGTCTCGACAGGGCTGAGCAGTTCTTC
CASSLDRAEQFF
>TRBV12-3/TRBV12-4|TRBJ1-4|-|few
TGTGCCAGCAGTTTAGCGGGGTCAACTAATGAAAAACTGTTTTTT
CASSLAGSTNEKLFF
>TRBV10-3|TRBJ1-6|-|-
TGTGCCATCAGTGAAGGTGGGGAAAGCTCACCCCTCCACTTT
CAISEGGESSPLHF
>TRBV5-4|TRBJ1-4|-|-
TGTGCCAGCAGCTTGGACTCCCGCGGTAATGAAAAACTGTTTTTT
CASSLDSRGNEKLFF
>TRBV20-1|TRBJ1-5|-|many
TGCAGTGCTAGAGGTGGGGGAGGGCAGCCCCAGCATTTT
CSARGGGGQPQHF
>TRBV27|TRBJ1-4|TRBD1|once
TGTGCCTGCAGAGCGTTCGGACAGGGGTGGTTGGTCAGTGAAAAACTGTTTTTT
CACRAFGQGWLVSEKLFF
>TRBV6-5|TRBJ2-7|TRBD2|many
TGTGCCAGCCGAATGTCCGGACTAGCGGAAAACTCCTACGAGCAGTACTTC
CASRMSGLAENSYEQYF
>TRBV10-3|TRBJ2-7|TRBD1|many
TGTGCCATCAGACAGGGGGCGGTGTACGAGCAGTACTTC
CAIRQGAVYEQYF
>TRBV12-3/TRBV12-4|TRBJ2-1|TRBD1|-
TGTGCCAGCAGCCTCCGGGACAGGGGCGATGAGCAGTTCTTC
CASSLRDRGDEQFF
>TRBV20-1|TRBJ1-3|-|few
TGCAGCGCAGGAGCCCCCGGGGGAGGTTACTCTGGAAACACCATATATTTT
CSAGAPGGGYSGNTIYF
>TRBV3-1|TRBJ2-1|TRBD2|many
TGTGCCAGCAGCGACGGGACTAGCGGGAGGGCCGGGCAGTTCTTC
CASSDGTSGRAGQFF
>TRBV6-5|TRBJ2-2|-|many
TGTGCCAGCAGCCCCGTCCTGACCGGGGAGCTGTTTTTT
CASSPVLTGELFF
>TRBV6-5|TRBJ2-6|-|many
TGTGCCAGCAGTTACGGGGGCGGACCAGAAGGGGCCAACGTCCTGACTTTC
CASSYGGGPEGANVLTF
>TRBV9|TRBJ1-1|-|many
TGTGCCAGCAGCCCGGTCCCCGTGCTGAACACTGAAGCTTTCTTT
CASSPVPVLNTEAFF
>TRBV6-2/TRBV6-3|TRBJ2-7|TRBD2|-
TGTGCCAGCAGGGGGACTAGCTACGAGCAGTACTTC
CASRGTSYEQYF
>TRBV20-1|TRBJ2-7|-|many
TGCAGTGCCGATTCAACGGTTTTGGAGCAGTACTTC
CSADSTVLEQYF
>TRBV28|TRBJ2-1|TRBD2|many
TGTGCCAGCAGTCGCGGGAGTCGTTCCTACAATGAGCAGTTCTTC
CASSRGSRSYNEQFF
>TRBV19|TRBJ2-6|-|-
TGTGCCAGTAGTATGAGGAGGGGGTCTGGGGCCAACGTCCTGACTTTC
CASSMRRGSGANVLTF
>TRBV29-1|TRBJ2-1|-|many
TGCAGCGTTGAACGACTAGGGGGATTCAATGAGCAGTTCTTC
CSVERLGGFNEQFF